Listed here is a single T cell receptor (beta chain). Its antigen is unidentified. The method was immunoSEQ multiplex PCR; TCRdb's version includes in-frame clones alone and lacks a portion of them. The sample shows 300,000 to 350,000 clones, 86% of them seen only once. This entry is derived from a study of Ad26.COV2.S vaccination and SARS-CoV-2 variants. Broader study findings: Spike-specific responses of CD8+ and CD4+ T cells were reported to display substantial breadth after vaccination. Researchers reported similar non-spike TCR breadth in vaccine and placebo recipients.

Noted treatment: 15 to 20 received Ad26.COV2.S at low or high dose, single or two shots; several received placebo; per-sample allocation not given. Samples came from day 63 after the first vaccine or placebo injection. The CDR3 covers 14 residues. Trimming took off 1 base at V and 4 bases at J, with 10 bases between the two ends. CDR1 SEHNR and CDR2 FQNEAQ come from the germline V gene (reference sequence). The chain combines TRBV7-9 with TRBJ1-2; D ambiguous. Here the sequenced sample was peripheral blood, taken in a trial of Ad26.COV2.S vaccine versus placebo. This TCR derives from a person between 18 and 65 years old who received the Ad26.COV2.S COVID-19 vaccine or a placebo. The CDR3 DNA reads as TGTGCCAGCAGCTTAGGGTGGACGGTCTATGGCTACACCTTC. Translation: CASSLGWTVYGYTF.